Given below is one T cell receptor beta chain in context. This specimen belongs to a study of blood T cell repertoires in COVID-19. Sequenced by immunoSEQ multiplex PCR; TCRdb stores in-frame clones only, minus some. The sample records fewer than 300,000 clones, more than 70% being singletons. This CDR3 comprises 14 residues. Germline CDR1 GTSNPN, CDR2 SVGIG (reference sequence). The ends lost 5 bases at V and 4 bases at J; junction bases unmatched: 10. The material sequenced was peripheral blood. The TCR originated in a woman in her thirties or forties who had recovered from COVID-19. V usage is TRBV30 and J usage is TRBJ2-7; 8 positions agree with TRBD1. This CDR3 reads CAWQRQGNKYEQYF. As DNA, the CDR3 is TGTGCCTGGCAGCGACAGGGGAATAAGTACGAGCAGTACTTC.